A single sample gave rise to the 23 T cell receptor beta chains below, sequenced in a study of regulatory T cells in long-lasting Graves disease. Time point meaning: newly diagnosed GD, antithyroid drugs for less than 3 months. The TCR library was made from RNA that had been extracted from PBMCs in TRIzol. In building TCR beta libraries, iRepertoire HTBI primers were used together with Arm-PCR of CDR3 regions. Using its own MiXCR run on the multiplex PCR reads, TCRdb lists one record per CDR3 protein. The repertoire holds roughly 500,000 distinct CDR3 sequences, with about 12% as singletons. These data also formed part of another study, on T cells in Graves' hyperthyroidism and ophthalmopathy.

This material consisted of peripheral blood mononuclear cells (PBMCs), taken at new diagnosis, from a patient treated with antithyroid drugs. The receptor set was obtained from a woman younger than 45 with Graves disease.

This clonotype was seen once. The rearrangement joins TRBV11-2 to TRBJ2-5; a weak D match, TRBD2 (5 bases). CDR1 is SGHAT and CDR2 is FQNNGV in the germline V gene. The CDR3 runs 14 residues. Trimming left V 5 bases short and J 2 bases short, with 12 bases between. The CDR3 reads CASSPSGLQETQYF. The CDR3, as DNA: TGTGCCAGCAGCCCGTCCGGACTTCAAGAGACCCAGTACTTC.

DNA of the CDR3: TGCAGTGCTAGAGTAAGACAAGAGACCCAGTACTTC. Its translation: CSARVRQETQYF. The chain uses TRBV20-1 and TRBJ2-5, with unresolved D. The CDR3 contains 12 residues. V was cut by 1 base and J by 2 bases, with 5 bases left in between. Germline CDR1 DFQATT, CDR2 SNEGSKA (reference sequence).

The sample holds many counts of this clonotype. The chain carries TRBV9 and TRBJ1-6, with 10 bases identical to TRBD1. The CDR3 has 14 amino acids. Per germline, CDR1 SGDLS and CDR2 YYNGEE. The V and J ends lost 7 bases and 9 bases, in that order; junction bases with no gene match: 7. This chain's CDR3 is CASSSGTGASPLHF. Here the CDR3 DNA reads TGTGCCAGCTCATCCGGGACAGGGGCTTCACCCCTCCACTTT.

The V gene is TRBV28, the J gene TRBJ2-7, with 13 nucleotides matching TRBD2. Trimming took 6 bases from V and 3 from J; bases not matched to a gene: 11. The CDR3 length is 17 residues. Germline loops: CDR1 MDHEN, CDR2 SYDVKM. DNA for the CDR3: TGTGCCAGCAGACCGACTAGCGGGAGGAAATCCCGCTACGAGCAGTACTTC. The encoded protein is CASRPTSGRKSRYEQYF.

This clonotype was observed a handful of times. The rearrangement uses TRBV30 and TRBJ1-4; TRBD1 is a possible D gene (5 bases). V lost 6 bases, J lost 7 bases, and 15 bases lay in between. CDR1 and CDR2 from the germline V gene are GTSNPN and SVGIG (reference sequence). This CDR3 contains 13 residues. CDR3 residues: CACSSGTSEKLFF. In DNA, the CDR3 is TGTGCCTGTTCTTCAGGGACCAGTGAAAAACTGTTTTTT.

V usage is TRBV20-1 and J usage is TRBJ1-2; D is ambiguous. This CDR3 is built from 13 residues. The V end was cut by 2 bases, the J end by 3 bases, with 10 bases between. CDR1 and CDR2 (germline): DFQATT, SNEGSKA (reference sequence). CDR3 nucleotides: TGCAGTGCTAGATGGGCCTCCGACTATGGCTACACCTTC. Protein sequence: CSARWASDYGYTF.

The chain recombines TRBV27 with TRBJ1-1; D is uncertain. Germline V gives CDR1 MNHEY, CDR2 SMNVEV (reference sequence). CDR3 length: 12 residues. Trimming left V 5 bases short and J 12 bases short, with 16 bases between. This CDR3 reads CASSQGPMETFF. CDR3 coding DNA: TGTGCCAGCAGTCAAGGACCTATGGAAACTTTCTTT.

This clonotype was recorded at least ten times. The chain employs TRBV12-3 or TRBV12-4 and TRBJ2-3; D is undetermined. This CDR3 is 11 amino acids long. With 6 bases removed from V and 1 base from J, the gap between germline ends came to 2 bases. CDR3 coding DNA: TGTGCCAGCAGGCGCACAGATACGCAGTATTTT. It encodes CASRRTDTQYF.

This clonotype was observed a handful of times. The chain is built from TRBV29-1 and TRBJ2-7; D might be TRBD1 (6 bases). Germline CDR1 SQVTM, CDR2 ANQGSEA. Trimming shortened V by 5 bases and J by 1 base, and 9 bases separated the two germline ends. The CDR3 runs 12 residues. CDR3 DNA sequence: TGCAGCGTTTGGACAGAGTCCTACGAGCAGTACTTC. Amino acids: CSVWTESYEQYF.

The table lists this clonotype with a few counts. The chain links TRBV7-9 to TRBJ2-7; D assignment may be TRBD1 or TRBD2 (5 bases each). The germline V and J ends were trimmed by 4 bases and 3 bases, with 22 bases remaining between them. Per the germline V gene, CDR1 is SEHNR and CDR2 is FQNEAQ (reference sequence). The CDR3 has 17 residues. CDR3 DNA sequence: TGTGCCAGCAGCTCCGACCATGCCTACGGGACCCACTACGAGCAGTACTTC. Protein product: CASSSDHAYGTHYEQYF.

The chain uses TRBV7-9 and TRBJ1-1, with TRBD1 matching 10 bases. V was pared by 11 bases and J by 4 bases, with 16 bases of the junction left unmatched. Germline lookup yields CDR1 SEHNR and CDR2 FQNEAQ (reference sequence). The CDR3 extends over 16 amino acids. This CDR3 is CAGSYPGQGLGTEAFF. The DNA of the CDR3 is TGTGCCGGGTCTTACCCGGGACAGGGGTTGGGCACTGAAGCTTTCTTT.

This clonotype was counted a few times. This chain connects TRBV5-1 to TRBJ2-2; 8 positions match TRBD1. The CDR3 length is 16 residues. The ends lost 1 base at V and 2 bases at J; junction bases unmatched: 4. The V gene's germline CDR1 is SGHRS and CDR2 YFSETQ. The CDR3 is CASSLQTGANTGELFF. The DNA for the CDR3 is TGCGCCAGCAGCTTGCAGACAGGGGCTAACACCGGGGAGCTGTTTTTT.

This clonotype came up many times. V is TRBV19 and J is TRBJ2-7; tentative D call: TRBD1 (5 bases). V lost 3 bases and J lost 0, with 12 bases in between. This CDR3 has 15 residues. Germline CDR1 and CDR2: LNHDA and SQIVND (reference sequence). The CDR3 nucleotides are TGTGCCAGTAGTATGCGTCAGGGCTACTCCTACGAGCAGTACTTC. This translates into CASSMRQGYSYEQYF.

This clonotype was counted a few times. An end of the junction does not agree with germline; a read error may underlie this. V usage is TRBV20-1 and J usage is TRBJ2-1, with D tentatively TRBD1 or TRBD2 (6 bases each). This CDR3 spans 16 amino acids. Germline V gene sequence: CDR1 DFQATT, CDR2 SNEGSKA (reference sequence). CDR3 region: CSAGDGRQVHLNEQFF. Here the CDR3 DNA reads TGCAGTGCTGGAGACGGGAGACAGGTGCATCTCAATGAGCAGTTCTTC.

The rearrangement uses TRBV9 and TRBJ1-1; D is unclear. This CDR3 is built from 13 residues. The ends were cut back, 0 bases at V and 4 bases at J, with 7 bases in the middle. The germline V gene encodes CDR1 SGDLS and CDR2 YYNGEE. CDR3 amino acids: CASSVGQSTEAFF. In DNA form, the CDR3 reads TGTGCCAGCAGCGTAGGCCAGAGCACTGAAGCTTTCTTT.

This chain uses TRBV28 with TRBJ2-7, with D tentatively TRBD1 (6 bases). This CDR3 is built from 16 residues. Trimming shortened V by 8 bases and J by 2 bases, and 22 bases separated the two germline ends. Germline-derived CDR1 and CDR2 are MDHEN and SYDVKM. The CDR3 DNA sequence: TGTGCCAGCCTACACGCTATCGACAGGTTTGCCTACGAGCAGTACTTC. Protein: CASLHAIDRFAYEQYF.

This clonotype was recorded at least ten times. The CDR3 sequence is CSVEDGLAGRYNEQFF. DNA of the CDR3: TGCAGCGTTGAAGATGGTCTAGCGGGAAGGTACAATGAGCAGTTCTTC. This chain uses TRBV29-1 with TRBJ2-1, with TRBD2 identical over 9 bases. This CDR3 spans 16 amino acids. Unmatched junction bases numbered 7, after V lost 0 bases and J lost 4 bases. Germline V CDR1 and CDR2: SQVTM, ANQGSEA.

This clonotype was counted at least ten times. V usage is TRBV7-2 and J usage is TRBJ2-3, with D tentatively TRBD1 or TRBD2 (7 bases each). Germline V gives CDR1 SGHTA, CDR2 FQGNSA. V lost 11 bases, J lost 4 bases, and 19 bases lay in between. There are 14 residues in the CDR3. This chain's CDR3 is CASRGGHPADTQYF. DNA for the CDR3: TGTGCCTCCAGGGGGGGCCACCCAGCAGATACGCAGTATTTT.

The chain recombines TRBV15 with TRBJ1-2; D may be TRBD1 (5 bases). CDR1 LNHNV and CDR2 YYDKDF come from the germline V gene (reference sequence). Trimming shortened V by 5 bases and J by 0 bases, and 16 bases separated the two germline ends. The length of the CDR3 is 16 residues. In DNA, the CDR3 is TGTGCCACCAGCGAAACCTCGCCGGGACCTAACTATGGCTACACCTTC. It is translated as CATSETSPGPNYGYTF.

This clonotype was observed a few times. This chain connects TRBV28 to TRBJ2-7, with D possibly TRBD1 on 5 matching bases. The CDR3 runs to 13 residues. V lost 5 bases and J lost 4, with 12 bases in between. Germline lookup yields CDR1 MDHEN and CDR2 SYDVKM. The CDR3 nucleotides are TGTGCCAGCAGTACAGGTTCTGGGTACGAGCAGTACTTC. It specifies CASSTGSGYEQYF.

This clonotype was found many times. The rearrangement joins TRBV28 to TRBJ2-5, with 9 positions matching TRBD1. Trimming removed 0 bases from V and 0 bases from J; junction bases left unmatched: 23. Germline V gene data show CDR1 as MDHEN and CDR2 as SYDVKM. The CDR3 runs 23 residues. CDR3 coding DNA: TGTGCCAGCAGTTTATGGGCTCCTTTTGGGACAGGGAAACGAAGTAAGAACCAAGAGACCCAGTACTTC. Protein: CASSLWAPFGTGKRSKNQETQYF.

This clonotype was observed at least ten times. This chain joins TRBV28 and TRBJ2-7; tentatively, D is TRBD1 (5 bases). Germline CDR1 and CDR2: MDHEN and SYDVKM. Trimming stripped 6 bases from V and 3 bases from J, with 18 bases between. The CDR3 has 15 residues. DNA of the CDR3: TGTGCCAGCAGGAGAGAAGGGCAGGGCCTCTACGAGCAGTACTTC. Translated, it gives CASRREGQGLYEQYF.

This clonotype came up many times. The rearrangement joins TRBV20-1 to TRBJ2-4; D is unresolved. This CDR3 spans 12 amino acids. Trimming stripped 6 bases from V and 7 bases from J, with 13 bases between. From germline, CDR1 is DFQATT and CDR2 SNEGSKA (reference sequence). Here the CDR3 DNA reads TGCAGTGCCTACATGGAAGGGAACATTCAGTACTTC. This gives the protein CSAYMEGNIQYF.